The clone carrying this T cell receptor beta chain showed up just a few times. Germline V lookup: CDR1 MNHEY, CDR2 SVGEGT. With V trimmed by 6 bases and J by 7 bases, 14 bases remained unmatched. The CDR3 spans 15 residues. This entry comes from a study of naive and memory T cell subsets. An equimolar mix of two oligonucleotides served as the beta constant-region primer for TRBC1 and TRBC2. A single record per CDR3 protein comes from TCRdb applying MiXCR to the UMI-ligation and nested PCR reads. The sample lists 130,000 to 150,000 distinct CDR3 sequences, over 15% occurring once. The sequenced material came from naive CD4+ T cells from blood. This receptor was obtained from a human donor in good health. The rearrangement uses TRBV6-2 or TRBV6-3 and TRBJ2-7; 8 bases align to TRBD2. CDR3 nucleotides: TGTGCCAGCAGCCCCTGGACGGGAGGGCCGGGGGAGCAGTACTTC. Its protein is CASSPWTGGPGEQYF.